This T cell receptor (beta chain) was recovered during a study of neurological immune-mediated disorders. V shed 3 bases and J 7 bases; nucleotides not matched to a gene: 6. This CDR3 contains 14 residues. Germline V gene sequence: CDR1 SGHRS, CDR2 YFSETQ. PBMCs numbering 2 million and stored at -80 C yielded the unsorted libraries. Each TCR transcript was tagged with a 10-nucleotide random UMI during 5'RACE. A single record per CDR3 protein comes from TCRdb applying MiXCR to the 5' RACE reads. The sample has about 87,000 distinct CDR3 sequences; roughly 3.2% are singletons. In its sample, this clonotype was seen many times. The antigen is undetermined. Overall study results and limits: According to phylogenetic grouping, one related-CDR3 cluster, a possible signature, contained the repertoires of 18 of 34 multiple sclerosis patients. Whereas HTLV-1-associated myelopathy showed the most TCR clonal expansion, multiple sclerosis showed the least, with levels below those of healthy controls.

The chain combines TRBV5-1 with TRBJ1-2, with TRBD1 matching 10 bases. The sequence came from a woman between 50 and 59 years old with multiple sclerosis. Sequencing was performed on PBMCs. The CDR3 sequence is CASSSPGQGSGYTF. CDR3 in DNA: TGCGCCAGCAGCTCGCCGGGACAGGGGTCTGGCTACACCTTC.